This T cell receptor (beta chain) was sequenced during a study of CD8 T cells in ankylosing spondylitis listed by TCRdb under 2017. As for the study more broadly: To find TCR variants linked to disease, the study profiled T cell receptor beta repertoires in ankylosing spondylitis patients and healthy donors. Samples of peripheral blood were taken, and for ankylosing spondylitis patients, synovial fluid was collected as well. In total, the full study cohort was made up of 100 to 140 healthy donors and 25 or so ankylosing spondylitis patients.

Study-wide conclusions, independent of this receptor: The disease-linked clones were reported to be significantly enriched in matched synovial fluid samples from ankylosing spondylitis patients. A TCR beta motif made up of several highly homologous amino acid variants appeared to be characteristic of blood from ankylosing spondylitis patients. Some TCR beta motif variants had previously been reported in synovial fluid and blood of reactive arthritis patients, which suggested common disease-initiation mechanisms. In peripheral blood, the disease-linked clones were found at relatively low frequencies and had a CD8+ phenotype.

On this clonotype itself: Its recognized antigen is unknown. Base quality data are lacking; no much larger clone is found one base away.

The listed sequencing device is Illumina HiSeq 2500. Quantitative 5'-RACE with molecular barcodes was the method used to prepare the TCR beta libraries. As for how the authors treated the data: To identify disease-linked TCR variants, a new computational method was used, one built on a probabilistic model of VDJ rearrangement. Starting from the raw public reads, TCRdb applied fastp trimming at Q25, assembled clones with MiXCR and retained in-frame beta chains. Each CDR3 protein appears once, grouped with its most common genes and DNA. The V and J calls come from TCRdb's annotation, not from the publication. The sample has fewer than 500,000 distinct CDR3 sequences on record, approximately 26% of them singletons. The ten largest account for 0.89% of the sample. The CDR3 starts with the cysteine, ends with the phenylalanine, and has 15 residues. Only the CDR3 DNA stays, 45 bases, in frame from base 1. Compared with germline, V lacks 10 bases and J lacks 5 bases; bases without a gene match: 12. For CDR1 and CDR2, the germline V gene lists ENHRY and SYGVKD.

Sequencing was done on a sample of blood, either unsorted or a sorted T cell fraction (not recorded which). This TCR was sampled from a male donor with ankylosing spondylitis. The rearranged segments are TRBV10-3 and TRBJ2-1; 9 middle bases align to TRBD2. At the DNA level, the sequence is TGTGCCACAAACCTGGCGGGACTAGCTAACAATGAGCAGTTCTTC. Translated, this is CATNLAGLANNEQFF.